One sample yielded the 13 T cell receptor beta chains listed below, sequenced in a study of T cell clonality in common variable immunodeficiency. Generated by immunoSEQ multiplex PCR, the TCRdb table keeps only in-frame clones and is missing some. The sample is made up of about 47,000 clones, none counted only once. Sample: peripheral blood mononuclear cells. All receptors derive from a person aged 18-70 years in good health.

The sample holds many counts of this clone. The missing CDR3 end, 3 residues past where the read stops, is filled in from the germline J gene. This chain joins TRBV6-1 and TRBJ2-2; no clear D gene. This CDR3 has 14 residues. Germline-derived CDR1 and CDR2 are MNHNS and SASEGT. Trimming removed 4 bases at V and 2 bases at J, with 8 bases between. CDR3 DNA, as far as it was read: TGTGCCAGCAGTGTGCAAGCCAACACCGGGGAG. Protein sequence: CASSVQANTGE. In full, the CDR3 is CASSVQANTGELFF.

In this sample, this clone turned up many times. The sequenced fragment ends 3 residues before the CDR3 boundary, so the rest is inferred from the germline J gene. This rearrangement joins TRBV2 to TRBJ2-1; 13 bases line up with TRBD2. The CDR3 is 17 residues long. J lost 7 bases, V lost 9 bases, and 15 bases had no gene match. CDR1 and CDR2 from the germline V gene are SNHLY and FYNNEI. CDR3 in amino acids: CASGRGLAGSGGNEQFF. Incomplete CDR3 DNA: TGTGCCAGTGGGAGGGGACTAGCGGGGTCCGGGGGAAATGAG. Looking up the rest from reference TRBV2 and TRBJ2-1 gives the full variable domain: EPEVTQTPSHQVTQMGQEVILRCVPISNHLYFYWYRQILGQKVEFLVSFYNNEISEKSEIFDDQFSVERPDGSNFTLKIRSTKLEDSAMYFCASGRGLAGSGGNEQFFGPGTRLTVL.

This clone was found many times. The missing CDR3 end, 3 residues past where the read stops, is filled in from the germline J gene. This sequence joins TRBV9 and TRBJ2-7; 9 nucleotides agree with TRBD1. The V segment lost 0 bases and the J segment 3 bases; nucleotides outside the gene matches: 7. Germline values: CDR1 SGDLS, CDR2 YYNGEE. CDR3 length: 16 amino acids. The DNA read from the CDR3 is TGTGCCAGCAGCGTAGCTCCCGGGACAGGGCACTACGAG. It is translated as CASSVAPGTGHYE. Given in full, the CDR3 is CASSVAPGTGHYEQYF. The whole variable domain, filled in from reference TRBV9 and TRBJ2-7, reads DSGVTQTPKHLITATGQRVTLRCSPRSGDLSVYWYQQSLDQGLQFLIQYYNGEERAKGNILERFSAQQFPDLHSELNLSSLELGDSALYFCASSVAPGTGHYEQYFGPGTRLTVT.

This clone was detected many times. The CDR3 extends 3 residues past the end of the read, so its final part is completed from the germline J gene. The chain has TRBV7-9 and TRBJ2-1, with 8 bases fitting TRBD2. The CDR3 covers 15 residues. Looked up from germline, CDR1 is SEHNR and CDR2 is FQNEAQ (reference sequence). Trimming removed 4 bases from V and 4 bases from J; junction bases left unmatched: 6. CDR3 DNA (partial): TGTGCCAGCAGCTCCGCGGGGGGACAATACAATGAG. Protein product: CASSSAGGQYNE. The CDR3 in full is CASSSAGGQYNEQFF.

This clone was recorded many times. The CDR3 is cut off 3 residues early in the read; its end comes from the germline J gene. The chain uses TRBV13 and TRBJ1-2; 7 bases are shared with TRBD1. CDR3 size: 12 residues. Germline CDR1 and CDR2: PRHDT and FYEKMQ (reference sequence). V lost 5 bases, J lost 5 bases, and 2 bases stayed unmatched. Partial CDR3 DNA: TGTGCCAGCAGCCTACAGGGGTATGGC. This encodes CASSLQGYG. The CDR3 in full is CASSLQGYGYTF. The whole variable domain, remainder taken from reference TRBV13 and TRBJ1-2, is AAGVIQSPRHLIKEKRETATLKCYPIPRHDTVYWYQQGPGQDPQFLISFYEKMQSDKGSIPDRFSAQQFSDYHSELNMSSLELGDSALYFCASSLQGYGYTFGSGTRLTVV.

This clone was seen repeatedly, ten times or more. The read comes to an end 3 residues before the CDR3 does, leaving the germline J gene to fill in the end. This chain connects TRBV9 to TRBJ1-2; TRBD1 matches 10 bases. This CDR3 is built from 15 residues. Germline values: CDR1 SGDLS, CDR2 YYNGEE. V was clipped by 2 bases and J by 7 bases; unmatched bases: 8. The CDR3 loop reads CASSVGQGGLAGYTF. The sequenced CDR3 bases are TGTGCCAGCAGCGTCGGACAGGGGGGTTTGGCTGGC.

This clone was counted at least ten times. The read ends 3 residues shy of where the CDR3 ends; the end is completed using the germline J gene. The chain carries TRBV12-3 or TRBV12-4 and TRBJ1-1; D uncertain. The V and J ends lost 6 bases and 1 base respectively, with 6 bases between them. The CDR3 sequence is 12 residues long. Here the CDR3 reads CASSPSNTEAFF. Partial CDR3 DNA: TGTGCCAGCAGCCCCTCGAACACTGAA.

This clone has at least ten counts. The read halts 3 residues ahead of the CDR3 end, with the missing end drawn from the germline J gene. The genes are TRBV18 and TRBJ2-7; perhaps TRBD1 as D (5 bases). Germline V gene data show CDR1 as KGHSH and CDR2 as LQKENI. The CDR3 has 15 residues. V was clipped by 2 bases and J by 1 base, with 12 bases between them. The DNA read from the CDR3 is TGTGCCAGCTCACCAACAGGATGGGGTTCCTACGAG. It codes for CASSPTGWGSYE. The full CDR3 protein reads CASSPTGWGSYEQYF.

This clone was picked up many times. CDR3 protein: CASSLDRGHEAFF. The sequenced CDR3 bases are TGCGCCAGCAGCCTCGACCGAGGACATGAA. J is TRBJ1-1 and V is TRBV4-1; possible D gene TRBD1, 5 bases. From the germline J gene comes the end of the CDR3, since the read stops 3 residues before it. CDR1 is MGHRA, CDR2 YSYEKL, per germline. The germline V and J ends were trimmed by 4 bases and 7 bases, with 13 bases remaining between them. This CDR3 is built from 13 residues.

Turning to this clone: The read is 3 residues too short to cover the CDR3 end, so that end is filled in from the germline J gene. This sequence joins TRBV7-8 and TRBJ1-5; D may be TRBD1 (5 bases). Deletions cut 1 base from V and 6 bases from J, with 10 bases between. The CDR3 length is 14 residues. CDR1 is SGHVS and CDR2 is FQNEAQ in the germline V gene. CDR3 residues: CASSLGGEGQPQHF. The CDR3 DNA, read in part, is TGTGCCAGCAGCTTAGGAGGGGAAGGTCAGCCC.

This clone appeared many times. The read terminates 3 residues ahead of where the CDR3 ends, so the germline J gene completes it. The chain employs TRBV20-1 and TRBJ2-2; perhaps TRBD1 as D (5 bases). This CDR3 comprises 16 residues. Trimming stripped 1 base from V and 2 bases from J, with 14 bases between. Germline lookup yields CDR1 DFQATT and CDR2 SNEGSKA (reference sequence). The CDR3 sequence is CSARATGHPNTGELFF. The DNA read from the CDR3 is TGCAGTGCTAGAGCGACCGGACATCCCAACACCGGGGAG.

This clone has ten or more counts. Sequencing ends 3 residues short of the CDR3 end; the germline J gene provides the rest. The chain carries TRBV4-2 and TRBJ2-2, with 9 positions matching TRBD2. V was clipped by 3 bases and J by 7 bases; unmatched bases: 9. The CDR3 consists of 16 residues. Looked up from germline, CDR1 is LGHNA and CDR2 is YNFKEQ. The chain's CDR3 is CASSQSLREGGGELFF. CDR3 bases read: TGTGCCAGCAGCCAGTCTCTGCGGGAGGGAGGCGGGGAG.

This clone has ten or more counts. The read comes to an end 3 residues before the CDR3 does, leaving the germline J gene to fill in the end. The chain carries TRBV20-1 and TRBJ1-1; 7 bases align to TRBD1. CDR3 size: 12 residues. J lost 3 bases, V lost 5 bases, and 3 bases had no gene match. Germline V gene lookup returns CDR1 DFQATT and CDR2 SNEGSKA (reference sequence). The covered CDR3 bases are TGCAGTGCTTTTACAGGGGACACTGAA. It is translated as CSAFTGDTE. The entire CDR3 protein reads CSAFTGDTEAFF.